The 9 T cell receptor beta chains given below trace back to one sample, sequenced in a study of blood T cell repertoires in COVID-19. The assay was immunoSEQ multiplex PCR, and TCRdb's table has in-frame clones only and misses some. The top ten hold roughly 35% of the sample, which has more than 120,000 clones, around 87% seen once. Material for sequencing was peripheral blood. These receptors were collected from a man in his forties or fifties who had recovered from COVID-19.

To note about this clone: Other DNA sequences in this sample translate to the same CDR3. The CDR3 nucleotides read TGTGCCAGCAGTCCCGACAGGGGACAAGAGACCCAGTACTTC. It codes for CASSPDRGQETQYF. The genes are TRBV2 and TRBJ2-5; TRBD1 agrees at 8 bases. The CDR3 extends over 14 amino acids. Unmatched junction bases numbered 4, after V lost 5 bases and J lost 2 bases. Looked up from germline, CDR1 is SNHLY and CDR2 is FYNNEI.

The CDR3 nucleotides are TGTGCCAGCAAGAGGTGGGTGCATCAGCCCCAGCATTTT. The encoded protein is CASKRWVHQPQHF. The gene calls are TRBV6-5 and TRBJ1-5, with no clear D. The V and J ends lost 7 bases and 5 bases respectively, with 12 bases between them. The CDR3 sequence is 13 residues long. Per the germline V gene, CDR1 is MNHEY and CDR2 is SVGAGI.

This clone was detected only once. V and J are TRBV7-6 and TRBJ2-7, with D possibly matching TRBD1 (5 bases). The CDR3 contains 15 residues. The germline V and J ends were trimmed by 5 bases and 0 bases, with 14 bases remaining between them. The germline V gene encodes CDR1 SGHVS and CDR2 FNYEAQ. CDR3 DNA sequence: TGTGCCAGCAGCGGCACTCAGGGTGGCTCCTACGAGCAGTACTTC. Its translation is CASSGTQGGSYEQYF.

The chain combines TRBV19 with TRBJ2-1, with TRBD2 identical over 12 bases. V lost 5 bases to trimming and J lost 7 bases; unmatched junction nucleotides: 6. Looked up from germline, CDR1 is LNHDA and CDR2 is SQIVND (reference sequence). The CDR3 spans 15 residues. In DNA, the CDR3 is TGTGCCAGTAGTTTCGGACTAGCGGGGTTTAATGAGCAGTTCTTC. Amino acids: CASSFGLAGFNEQFF.

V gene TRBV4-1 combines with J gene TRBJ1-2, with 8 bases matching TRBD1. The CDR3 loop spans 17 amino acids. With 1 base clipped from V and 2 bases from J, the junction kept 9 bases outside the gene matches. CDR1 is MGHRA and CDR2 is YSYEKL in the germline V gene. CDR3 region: CASSQGAWTGINYGYTF. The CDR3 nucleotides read TGCGCCAGCAGCCAAGGTGCGTGGACAGGGATAAACTATGGCTACACCTTC.

The DNA of the CDR3 is TGCGCCAGCAGCCAAGAGACAGGGACTGGGGCCAACGTCCTGACTTTC. Protein sequence: CASSQETGTGANVLTF. V gene TRBV4-3 combines with J gene TRBJ2-6; TRBD1 agrees at 7 bases. The V gene end was trimmed by 0 bases and the J gene end by 2 bases; junction bases not matched to a gene: 1. The CDR3 sequence is 16 residues long. Looked up from germline, CDR1 is LGHNA and CDR2 is YSLEER.

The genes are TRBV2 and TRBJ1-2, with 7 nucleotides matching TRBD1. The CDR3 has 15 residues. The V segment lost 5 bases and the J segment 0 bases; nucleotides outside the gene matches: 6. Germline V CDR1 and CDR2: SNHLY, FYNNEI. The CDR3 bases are TGTGCCAGCAGTCAGGGGGTTCCTGCTAACTATGGCTACACCTTC. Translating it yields CASSQGVPANYGYTF.

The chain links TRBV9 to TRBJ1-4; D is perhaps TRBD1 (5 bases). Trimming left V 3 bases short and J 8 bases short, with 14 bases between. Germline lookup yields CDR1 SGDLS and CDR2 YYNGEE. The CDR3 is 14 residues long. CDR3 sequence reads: CASSASGRDEKLFF. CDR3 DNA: TGTGCCAGCAGCGCCTCCGGGAGGGACGAAAAACTGTTTTTT.

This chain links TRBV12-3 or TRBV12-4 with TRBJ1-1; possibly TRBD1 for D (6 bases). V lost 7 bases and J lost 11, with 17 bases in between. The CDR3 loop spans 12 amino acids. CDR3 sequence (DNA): TGTGCCAGCACCCTGACAGGCGGCGGGGCTTTCTTT. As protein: CASTLTGGGAFF.